The 15 T cell receptor beta chains listed next were all sequenced from one sample in a study of T cells expressing NK-cell markers. TCRdb reprocessed the 5' RACE reads, keeping one entry per CDR3 protein, no DNA. The listing records about 110,000 distinct CDR3 sequences. The sequenced sample was blood T cells: a sorted CD56 or NKG2C T cell subset, CD4+ or CD8+ T cells, or bulk PBMC T cells (not recorded which). The receptors come from a woman aged 18 to 75 in good health.

The genes are TRBV11-2 and TRBJ2-2; TCRdb's D call of TRBD2 is untestable without DNA. Germline V gene sequence: CDR1 SGHAT, CDR2 FQNNGV. The CDR3 length is 18 residues. CDR3 sequence reads: CASSPHPTSGVGTGELFF.

The CDR3: CASSDGGGLNEQFF. This sequence joins TRBV6-4 and TRBJ2-1; the D call of TRBD1 rests on TCRdb alone, since no DNA is present to check it. CDR1 is MRHNA, CDR2 SNTAGT, per germline. This CDR3 spans 14 amino acids.

The CDR3 loop is CAWTGLNTEAFF. The chain has TRBV30 and TRBJ1-1. The CDR3 length is 12 residues. Germline CDR1 reads GTSNPN; CDR2 reads SVGIG (reference sequence).

This rearrangement joins TRBV29-1 to TRBJ2-2; the TCRdb call, TRBD2, lacks DNA for checking. CDR1 and CDR2 from the germline V gene are SQVTM and ANQGSEA. The CDR3 extends over 16 amino acids. CDR3 protein: CSASGLAGALTGELFF.

The chain has TRBV4-2 and TRBJ2-6; checking the TCRdb D call of TRBD2 is not possible without DNA. Germline assignment: CDR1 LGHNA and CDR2 YNFKEQ. CDR3 size: 18 residues. The CDR3 loop is CASSQERDSPSGANVLTF.

The chain employs TRBV20-1 and TRBJ2-7. Germline-derived CDR1 and CDR2 are DFQATT and SNEGSKA (reference sequence). The CDR3 is 15 residues long. This CDR3 is CSASSLGLGWDEQYF.

This chain joins TRBV7-8 and TRBJ2-1; TCRdb calls TRBD1, which cannot be checked without DNA. The germline V gene encodes CDR1 SGHVS and CDR2 FQNEAQ. There are 15 residues in the CDR3. The CDR3 sequence is CASSLEQGRYNEQFF.

The V gene is TRBV30, the J gene TRBJ1-5. The germline V gene encodes CDR1 GTSNPN and CDR2 SVGIG (reference sequence). This CDR3 comprises 12 residues. CDR3 region: CAWSVLGQPQHF. The full variable domain, rest sourced from reference TRBV30 and TRBJ1-5, is SQTIHQWPATLVQPVGSPLSLECTVEGTSNPNLYWYRQAAGRGLQLLFYSVGIGQISSEVPQNLSASRPQDRQFILSSKKLLLSDSGFYLCAWSVLGQPQHFGDGTRLSIL.

CDR3 in amino acids: CSVEAGTVPYNEQFF. The rearrangement joins TRBV29-1 to TRBJ2-1; the TCRdb D gene call, TRBD1, has no DNA to confirm it. The germline V gene has CDR1 SQVTM and CDR2 ANQGSEA. The CDR3 is 15 amino acids.

V gene TRBV5-5 combines with J gene TRBJ1-5; TCRdb's D gene call, TRBD1, goes unchecked for lack of DNA. This CDR3 comprises 15 residues. Germline values: CDR1 SGHKS, CDR2 YYEKEE (reference sequence). CDR3 residues: CASRDSDSSNQPQHF.

The genes are TRBV7-6 and TRBJ1-5; TCRdb outputs TRBD1, but without DNA this stays unchecked. The CDR3 spans 15 residues. Germline V gives CDR1 SGHVS, CDR2 FNYEAQ. CDR3 in amino acids: CASSHDRVGGKPQHF.

CDR3 sequence: CASSVRETYTGELFF. The V call is TRBV9, the J call TRBJ2-2; TCRdb lists TRBD2, though no DNA is available to test this call. This CDR3 is 15 amino acids long. Per the germline V gene, CDR1 is SGDLS and CDR2 is YYNGEE.

The chain recombines TRBV7-2 with TRBJ2-2; lacking DNA, the TRBD1 call made by TCRdb goes unchecked. Germline-derived CDR1 and CDR2 are SGHTA and FQGNSA. The CDR3 consists of 15 residues. The CDR3: CASSQPPQNTGELFF.

The V call is TRBV9, the J call TRBJ2-1; TCRdb lists TRBD2, though no DNA is available to test this call. The length of the CDR3 is 16 residues. From germline, CDR1 is SGDLS and CDR2 YYNGEE. CDR3 residues: CASSASGALSYNEQFF.

The chain uses TRBV27 and TRBJ2-1; absent DNA, TCRdb's TRBD2 call cannot be checked. The CDR3 loop spans 16 amino acids. The germline V gene has CDR1 MNHEY and CDR2 SMNVEV (reference sequence). The CDR3 sequence is CASSPLLAEVGNEQFF.